Listed below are T cell receptor beta chains from one sample, sequenced in a study of circulating and synovial CD4+ cells in juvenile arthritis. Sequenced by immunoSEQ multiplex PCR; TCRdb stores in-frame clones only, minus some. Seen here are roughly 33,000 clones, 90% to 95% observed once, and the top ten hold around 0.15%. The sequenced sample consisted of CD4+ T cells from blood. These TCRs come from a human donor with juvenile idiopathic arthritis. Both conserved end residues are part of each CDR3. The order of the fields is CDR3 protein, CDR3 DNA, J gene, clone size, D gene, V gene. The D gene is left open where the match is weak. Where a row states a size, it is once, few, many or the class of an expanded clone; other rows omit it.

CDR3: CASSHPGGETQYF
DNA: TGCGCCAGCAGCCACCCCGGAGGGGAGACCCAGTACTTC
J: TRBJ2-5
size: NA
D: NA
V: TRBV4-1

CDR3: CASSSSPGQGHGNTEAFF
DNA: TGTGCCAGCAGCTCTTCTCCGGGACAGGGGCACGGGAACACTGAAGCTTTCTTT
J: TRBJ1-1
size: NA
D: TRBD1
V: TRBV9

CDR3: CASSLRGTLKATNEKLFF
DNA: TGTGCCAGCAGCTTGAGGGGCACACTTAAGGCAACTAATGAAAAACTGTTTTTT
J: TRBJ1-4
size: few
D: NA
V: TRBV5-4

CDR3: CASSPRTDRGRDTQYF
DNA: TGTGCCAGTAGTCCTCGAACTGACAGGGGAAGAGATACGCAGTATTTT
J: TRBJ2-3
size: NA
D: TRBD1
V: TRBV19

CDR3: CAGVGGAYEQYF
DNA: TGTGCCGGCGTGGGGGGGGCCTACGAGCAGTACTTC
J: TRBJ2-7
size: NA
D: TRBD2
V: TRBV10-3

CDR3: CASSLRGGTDTQYF
DNA: TGTGCCAGCAGCTTGAGGGGCGGCACAGATACGCAGTATTTT
J: TRBJ2-3
size: once
D: NA
V: TRBV5-4

CDR3: CASGLVTANGGKSEQFF
DNA: TGTGCTAGTGGTTTGGTAACCGCTAACGGGGGGAAGAGTGAGCAGTTCTTC
J: TRBJ2-1
size: NA
D: TRBD2
V: TRBV12-5

CDR3: CAWGGPGQVNTEAFF
DNA: TGTGCCTGGGGAGGACCGGGACAGGTGAACACTGAAGCTTTCTTT
J: TRBJ1-1
size: NA
D: TRBD1
V: TRBV30

CDR3: CASSKYSMGLEKLFF
DNA: TGTGCCAGCAGCAAATATTCAATGGGACTTGAAAAACTGTTTTTT
J: TRBJ1-4
size: few
D: NA
V: TRBV21-1

CDR3: CASREEMQSSYEQYF
DNA: TGTGCCAGTAGAGAGGAGATGCAGAGCTCCTACGAGCAGTACTTC
J: TRBJ2-7
size: NA
D: NA
V: TRBV19

CDR3: CASSLPRDSSYEQYF
DNA: TGTGCCAGCAGCCTGCCCCGGGACAGCTCCTACGAGCAGTACTTC
J: TRBJ2-7
size: NA
D: TRBD1
V: TRBV5-4

CDR3: CASSLVETTEAFF
DNA: TGTGCCAGCAGCTTAGTGGAGACCACTGAAGCTTTCTTT
J: TRBJ1-1
size: NA
D: NA
V: TRBV7-9

CDR3: CASILQGSGELFF
DNA: TGTGCCAGCATCTTACAGGGGTCCGGGGAGCTGTTTTTT
J: TRBJ2-2
size: NA
D: TRBD1
V: TRBV28

CDR3: CAISERPGEAFF
DNA: TGTGCCATCAGTGAGCGGCCGGGGGAAGCTTTCTTT
J: TRBJ1-1
size: NA
D: NA
V: TRBV10-3

CDR3: CASSYSAGQSYEQYF
DNA: TGTGCCAGCAGTTACTCTGCAGGCCAGAGCTACGAGCAGTACTTC
J: TRBJ2-7
size: NA
D: NA
V: TRBV6-5

CDR3: CASSAVAATDTQYF
DNA: TGCGCCAGCAGTGCAGTAGCGGCCACAGATACGCAGTATTTT
J: TRBJ2-3
size: NA
D: NA
V: TRBV10-1

CDR3: CSAYFRDNGYEQYF
DNA: TGCAGCGCCTATTTCAGGGACAACGGCTACGAGCAGTACTTC
J: TRBJ2-7
size: NA
D: NA
V: TRBV29-1

CDR3: CASSLAGGSQNTDTQYF
DNA: TGTGCCAGCAGCTTAGCGGGAGGGTCCCAAAACACAGATACGCAGTATTTT
J: TRBJ2-3
size: NA
D: TRBD2
V: TRBV7-2

CDR3: CATWGDGPTDTQYF
DNA: TGTGCCACTTGGGGGGACGGGCCTACAGATACGCAGTATTTT
J: TRBJ2-3
size: NA
D: NA
V: TRBV6-6

CDR3: CASSLAAGVSDTQYF
DNA: TGCGCCAGCAGCTTGGCCGCGGGGGTATCAGATACGCAGTATTTT
J: TRBJ2-3
size: NA
D: TRBD2
V: TRBV5-1

CDR3: CASSDRVARTAGELFF
DNA: TGTGCCAGCAGTGACCGGGTGGCACGTACCGCCGGGGAGCTGTTTTTT
J: TRBJ2-2
size: NA
D: NA
V: TRBV6-4

CDR3: CASSLGHTGEVGNEQFF
DNA: TGCGCCAGCAGCTTGGGCCATACGGGAGAGGTAGGAAATGAGCAGTTCTTC
J: TRBJ2-1
size: NA
D: NA
V: TRBV5-1

CDR3: CASSSRDRVENTGELFF
DNA: TGTGCCAGCAGCTCACGGGACAGGGTCGAGAACACCGGGGAGCTGTTTTTT
J: TRBJ2-2
size: NA
D: NA
V: TRBV21-1

CDR3: CASSGGILAKNIQYF
DNA: TGCGCCAGCAGCGGAGGAATACTAGCCAAAAACATTCAGTACTTC
J: TRBJ2-4
size: NA
D: NA
V: TRBV5-1

CDR3: CASSMEGTGDSPLHF
DNA: TGTGCCAGTAGTATGGAAGGGACAGGGGATTCCCCCCTCCACTTT
J: TRBJ1-6
size: NA
D: TRBD1
V: TRBV19

CDR3: CATSSRLAGFNEQFF
DNA: TGTGCCACCAGCAGTAGACTAGCGGGGTTCAATGAGCAGTTCTTC
J: TRBJ2-1
size: NA
D: TRBD2
V: TRBV15

CDR3: CASSTRRGGSYEQYF
DNA: TGTGCCAGTAGTACCCGTCGGGGGGGTTCCTACGAGCAGTACTTC
J: TRBJ2-7
size: few
D: TRBD2
V: TRBV19

CDR3: CAWKGGSTEAFF
DNA: TGTGCCTGGAAGGGGGGGAGCACTGAAGCTTTCTTT
J: TRBJ1-1
size: NA
D: NA
V: TRBV30

CDR3: CASSPYGIQSSYEQYF
DNA: TGTGCCAGCTCCCCATACGGTATTCAAAGCTCCTACGAGCAGTACTTC
J: TRBJ2-7
size: NA
D: NA
V: TRBV18

CDR3: CASSLAVLAGDSGANVLTF
DNA: TGTGCCAGCAGCTTAGCGGTCCTAGCGGGGGACTCTGGGGCCAACGTCCTGACTTTC
J: TRBJ2-6
size: NA
D: TRBD2
V: TRBV7-2

CDR3: CASSEGGGTSYNEQFF
DNA: TGTGCCAGCAGTGAGGGAGGCGGGACTTCCTACAATGAGCAGTTCTTC
J: TRBJ2-1
size: once
D: NA
V: TRBV25-1

CDR3: CAWVGRSPQPQHF
DNA: TGTGCCTGGGTTGGAAGGAGTCCCCAGCCCCAGCATTTT
J: TRBJ1-5
size: NA
D: NA
V: TRBV28

CDR3: CASKIQGAEAFF
DNA: TGTGCCAGCAAGATACAGGGGGCTGAAGCTTTCTTT
J: TRBJ1-1
size: NA
D: TRBD1
V: TRBV28

CDR3: CASSIQGSYEQYF
DNA: TGTGCCAGTAGTATACAGGGCTCCTACGAGCAGTACTTC
J: TRBJ2-7
size: once
D: NA
V: TRBV19

CDR3: CASSLRAGTFTGELFF
DNA: TGCGCCAGCAGCTTGCGAGCGGGAACGTTCACCGGGGAGCTGTTTTTT
J: TRBJ2-2
size: NA
D: TRBD2
V: TRBV5-1

CDR3: CASSPDRGGGYTF
DNA: TGTGCCAGCAGCCCCGACAGGGGAGGAGGCTACACCTTC
J: TRBJ1-2
size: NA
D: TRBD1
V: TRBV7-2

CDR3: CASSLNRGKAGNTIYF
DNA: TGTGCCAGCAGCTTAAATAGGGGGAAGGCTGGAAACACCATATATTTT
J: TRBJ1-3
size: once
D: NA
V: TRBV7-3

CDR3: CASSTTGTGVMNSPLHF
DNA: TGCGCCAGCAGCACGACGGGGACAGGGGTGATGAATTCACCCCTCCACTTT
J: TRBJ1-6
size: NA
D: TRBD1
V: TRBV5-1

CDR3: CASSYRDSQETQYF
DNA: TGTGCCAGCAGTTACAGGGACTCCCAAGAGACCCAGTACTTC
J: TRBJ2-5
size: once
D: NA
V: TRBV6-6

CDR3: CASSLVGRAHNEQFF
DNA: TGTGCCAGCAGCTTAGTCGGGAGGGCACACAATGAGCAGTTCTTC
J: TRBJ2-1
size: NA
D: TRBD2
V: TRBV7-2

CDR3: CASSRSRDRVWGYTF
DNA: TGTGCCAGCAGCCGGTCCCGGGACAGGGTTTGGGGCTACACCTTC
J: TRBJ1-2
size: once
D: TRBD1
V: TRBV5-6

CDR3: CASSQLGGAQIEAFF
DNA: TGCGCCAGCAGCCAACTCGGGGGGGCCCAAATTGAAGCTTTCTTT
J: TRBJ1-1
size: once
D: NA
V: TRBV4-1

CDR3: CASSYLMGEGEAFF
DNA: TGTGCCAGCAGTTATCTGATGGGCGAAGGTGAAGCTTTCTTT
J: TRBJ1-1
size: NA
D: NA
V: TRBV6-5

CDR3: CASSLGNSEKLFF
DNA: TGTGCCAGCAGCTTAGGTAACAGTGAAAAACTGTTTTTT
J: TRBJ1-4
size: NA
D: NA
V: TRBV11-2

CDR3: CASSLAPGLALHEQFF
DNA: TGTGCCAGCAGCTTGGCCCCCGGACTAGCCCTTCATGAGCAGTTCTTC
J: TRBJ2-1
size: once
D: TRBD2
V: TRBV5-5

CDR3: CASSLQQGSNEKLFF
DNA: TGCGCCAGCAGCTTACAACAGGGCAGTAATGAAAAACTGTTTTTT
J: TRBJ1-4
size: NA
D: NA
V: TRBV5-1

CDR3: CASSIQETQYF
DNA: TGTGCCAGCAGCATACAAGAGACCCAGTACTTC
J: TRBJ2-5
size: NA
D: NA
V: TRBV14

CDR3: CASSREPAGGANTGELFF
DNA: TGCGCCAGCAGCCGAGAACCAGCGGGGGGGGCGAACACCGGGGAGCTGTTTTTT
J: TRBJ2-2
size: NA
D: TRBD2
V: TRBV4-1

CDR3: CRATRGLEQYF
DNA: TGCAGAGCGACTAGGGGGCTCGAGCAGTACTTC
J: TRBJ2-7
size: few
D: NA
V: TRBV20-1